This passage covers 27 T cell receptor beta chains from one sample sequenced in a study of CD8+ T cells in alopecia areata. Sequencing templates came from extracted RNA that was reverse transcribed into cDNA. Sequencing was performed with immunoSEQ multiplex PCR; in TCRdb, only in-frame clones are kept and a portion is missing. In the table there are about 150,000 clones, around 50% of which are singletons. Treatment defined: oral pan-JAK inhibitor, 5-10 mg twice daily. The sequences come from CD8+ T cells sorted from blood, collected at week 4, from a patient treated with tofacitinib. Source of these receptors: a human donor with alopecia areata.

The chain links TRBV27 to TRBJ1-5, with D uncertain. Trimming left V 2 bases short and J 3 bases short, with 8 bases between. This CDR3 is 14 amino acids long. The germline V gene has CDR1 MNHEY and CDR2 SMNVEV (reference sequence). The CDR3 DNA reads TGTGCCAGCAGTTTAGTGAGCCACAATCAGCCCCAGCATTTT. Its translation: CASSLVSHNQPQHF.

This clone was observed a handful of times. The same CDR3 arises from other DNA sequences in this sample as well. The DNA for the CDR3 is TGCGCCAGCAGCTTGAGCGGGGGGACCTACAATGAGCAGTTCTTC. Translation gives CASSLSGGTYNEQFF. The V call is TRBV5-1, the J call TRBJ2-1; TRBD2 agrees at 9 bases. Looked up from germline, CDR1 is SGHRS and CDR2 is YFSETQ. V was pared by 1 base and J by 2 bases, with 1 base of the junction left unmatched. There are 15 residues in the CDR3.

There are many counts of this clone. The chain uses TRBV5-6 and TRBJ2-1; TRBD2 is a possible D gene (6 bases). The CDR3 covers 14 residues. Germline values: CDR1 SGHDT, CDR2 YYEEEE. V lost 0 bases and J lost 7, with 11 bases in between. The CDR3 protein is CASSLVTRENEQFF. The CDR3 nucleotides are TGTGCCAGCAGCTTGGTGACTAGAGAAAATGAGCAGTTCTTC.

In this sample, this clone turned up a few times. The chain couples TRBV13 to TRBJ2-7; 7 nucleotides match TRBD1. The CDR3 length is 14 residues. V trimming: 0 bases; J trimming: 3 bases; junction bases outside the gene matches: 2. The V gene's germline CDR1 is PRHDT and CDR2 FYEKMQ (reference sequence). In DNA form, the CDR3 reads TGTGCCAGCAGCTTAGGAGGGGGCGGCTACGAGCAGTACTTC. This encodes CASSLGGGGYEQYF.

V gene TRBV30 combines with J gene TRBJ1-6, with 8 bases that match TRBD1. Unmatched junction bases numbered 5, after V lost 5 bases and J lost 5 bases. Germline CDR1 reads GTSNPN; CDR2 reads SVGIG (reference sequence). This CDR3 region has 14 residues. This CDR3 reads CAWSGGIDNSPLHF. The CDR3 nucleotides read TGTGCCTGGTCAGGGGGCATCGATAATTCACCCCTCCACTTT.

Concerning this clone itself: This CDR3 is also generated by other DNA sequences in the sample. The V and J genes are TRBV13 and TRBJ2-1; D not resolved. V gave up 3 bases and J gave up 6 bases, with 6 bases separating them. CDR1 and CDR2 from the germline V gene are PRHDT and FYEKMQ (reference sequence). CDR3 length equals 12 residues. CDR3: CASSLVGNEQFF. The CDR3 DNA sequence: TGTGCCAGCAGCTTGGTTGGCAATGAGCAGTTCTTC.

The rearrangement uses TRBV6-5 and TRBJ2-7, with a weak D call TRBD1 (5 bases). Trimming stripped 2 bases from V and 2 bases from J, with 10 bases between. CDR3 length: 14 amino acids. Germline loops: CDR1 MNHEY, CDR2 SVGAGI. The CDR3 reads CASSYLGQTYEQYF. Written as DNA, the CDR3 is TGTGCCAGCAGTTACCTTGGACAAACCTACGAGCAGTACTTC.

The CDR3 nucleotides read TGTGCCAGCAGTTACGGTCCGTCAGTAGAATACAATGAGCAGTTCTTC. This sequence encodes CASSYGPSVEYNEQFF. The V gene is TRBV6-5, the J gene TRBJ2-1; D is unresolved. This CDR3 is built from 16 residues. The germline gives CDR1 MNHEY, CDR2 SVGAGI. V lost 2 bases to trimming and J lost 4 bases, with 15 bases between them.

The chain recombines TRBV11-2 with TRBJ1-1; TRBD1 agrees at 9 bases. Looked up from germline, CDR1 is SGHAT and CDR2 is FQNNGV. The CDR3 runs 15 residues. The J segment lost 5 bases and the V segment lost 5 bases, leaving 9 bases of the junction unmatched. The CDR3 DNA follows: TGTGCCAGCAGCCCAACCACAGGGGGCGAAACTGAAGCTTTCTTT. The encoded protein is CASSPTTGGETEAFF. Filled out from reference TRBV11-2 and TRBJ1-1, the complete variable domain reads EAGVAQSPRYKIIEKRQSVAFWCNPISGHATLYWYQQILGQGPKLLIQFQNNGVVDDSQLPKDRFSAERLKGVDSTLKIQPAKLEDSAVYLCASSPTTGGETEAFFGQGTRLTVV.

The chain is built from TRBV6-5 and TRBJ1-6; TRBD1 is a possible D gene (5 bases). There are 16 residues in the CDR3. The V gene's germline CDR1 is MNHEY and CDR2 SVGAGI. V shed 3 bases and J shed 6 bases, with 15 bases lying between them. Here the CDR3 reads CASSYTRGQGNSPLHF. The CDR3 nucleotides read TGTGCCAGCAGTTATACACGTGGGCAGGGTAATTCACCCCTCCACTTT.

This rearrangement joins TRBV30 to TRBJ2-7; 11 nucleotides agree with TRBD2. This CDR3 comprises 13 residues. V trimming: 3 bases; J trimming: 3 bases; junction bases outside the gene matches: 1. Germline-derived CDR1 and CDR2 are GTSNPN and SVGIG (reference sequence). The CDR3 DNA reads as TGTGCCTGGAGCGGGACTAGCGGCTACGAGCAGTACTTC. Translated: CAWSGTSGYEQYF.

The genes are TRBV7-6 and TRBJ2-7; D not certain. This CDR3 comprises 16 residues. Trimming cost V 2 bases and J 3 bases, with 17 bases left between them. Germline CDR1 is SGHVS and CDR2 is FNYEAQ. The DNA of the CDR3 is TGTGCCAGCAGCTTAAAGTCTGAAGATTTCTACTACGAGCAGTACTTC. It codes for CASSLKSEDFYYEQYF. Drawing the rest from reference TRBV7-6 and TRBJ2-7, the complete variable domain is GAGVSQSPRYKVTKRGQDVALRCDPISGHVSLYWYRQALGQGPEFLTYFNYEAQQDKSGLPNDRFSAERPEGSISTLTIQRTEQRDSAMYRCASSLKSEDFYYEQYFGPGTRLTVT.

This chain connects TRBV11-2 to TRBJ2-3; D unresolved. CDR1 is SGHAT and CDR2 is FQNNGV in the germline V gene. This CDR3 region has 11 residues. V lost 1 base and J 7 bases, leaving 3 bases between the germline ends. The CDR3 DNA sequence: TGTGCCAGCAGCTTAGGAAATACGCAGTATTTT. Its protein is CASSLGNTQYF.

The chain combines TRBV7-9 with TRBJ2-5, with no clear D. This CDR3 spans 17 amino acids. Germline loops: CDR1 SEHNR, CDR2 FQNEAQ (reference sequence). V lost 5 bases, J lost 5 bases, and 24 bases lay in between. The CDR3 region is CASSPPPVRNPLETQYF. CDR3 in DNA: TGTGCCAGCAGCCCCCCTCCCGTTAGAAACCCTCTTGAGACCCAGTACTTC.

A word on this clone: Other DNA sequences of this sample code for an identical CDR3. The CDR3 reads CSVRENTEAFF. CDR3 coding DNA: TGCAGCGTAAGGGAGAACACTGAAGCTTTCTTT. This chain links TRBV29-1 with TRBJ1-1, with unresolved D. The CDR3 covers 11 residues. Per the germline V gene, CDR1 is SQVTM and CDR2 is ANQGSEA. With 6 bases removed from V and 1 base from J, the gap between germline ends came to 6 bases.

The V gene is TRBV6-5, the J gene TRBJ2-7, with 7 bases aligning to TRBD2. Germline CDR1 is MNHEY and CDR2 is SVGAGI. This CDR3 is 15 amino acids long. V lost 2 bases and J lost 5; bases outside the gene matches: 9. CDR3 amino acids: CASSYGLVTGHEQYF. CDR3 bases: TGTGCCAGCAGTTACGGACTAGTCACCGGCCACGAGCAGTACTTC.

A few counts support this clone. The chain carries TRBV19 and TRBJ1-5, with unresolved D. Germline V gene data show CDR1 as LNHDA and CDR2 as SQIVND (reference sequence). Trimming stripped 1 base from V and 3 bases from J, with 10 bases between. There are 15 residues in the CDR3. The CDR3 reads CASSIAQAPNQPQHF. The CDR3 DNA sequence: TGTGCCAGTAGTATAGCTCAGGCACCCAATCAGCCCCAGCATTTT.

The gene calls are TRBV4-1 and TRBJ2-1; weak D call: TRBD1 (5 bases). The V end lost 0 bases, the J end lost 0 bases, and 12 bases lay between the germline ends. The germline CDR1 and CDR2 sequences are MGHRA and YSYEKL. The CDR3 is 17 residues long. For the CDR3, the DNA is TGCGCCAGCAGCCAAGAACCCGACAGTAGCTCCTACAATGAGCAGTTCTTC. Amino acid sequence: CASSQEPDSSSYNEQFF.

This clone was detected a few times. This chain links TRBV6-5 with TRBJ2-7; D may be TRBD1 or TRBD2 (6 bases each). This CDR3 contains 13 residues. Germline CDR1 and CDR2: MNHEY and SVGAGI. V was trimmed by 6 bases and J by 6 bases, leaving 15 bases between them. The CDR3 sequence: CASRVGGEIEQYF. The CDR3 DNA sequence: TGTGCCAGCAGAGTGGGGGGCGAAATCGAGCAGTACTTC.

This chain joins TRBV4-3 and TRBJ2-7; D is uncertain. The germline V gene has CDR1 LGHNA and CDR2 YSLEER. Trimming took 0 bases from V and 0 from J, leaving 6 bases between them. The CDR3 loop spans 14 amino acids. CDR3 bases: TGCGCCAGCAGCCAAGATTGGAGCTCCTACGAGCAGTACTTC. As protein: CASSQDWSSYEQYF.

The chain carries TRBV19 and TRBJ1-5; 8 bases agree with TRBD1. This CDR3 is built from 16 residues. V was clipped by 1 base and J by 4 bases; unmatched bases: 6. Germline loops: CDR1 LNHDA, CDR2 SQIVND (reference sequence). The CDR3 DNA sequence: TGTGCCAGTAGTATAGTTCGGACAGGGCCGAATCAGCCCCAGCATTTT. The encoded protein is CASSIVRTGPNQPQHF.

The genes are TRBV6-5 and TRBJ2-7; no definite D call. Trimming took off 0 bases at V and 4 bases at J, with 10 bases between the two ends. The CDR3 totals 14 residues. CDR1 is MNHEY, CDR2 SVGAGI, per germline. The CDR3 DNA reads TGTGCCAGCAGTTACTCGACAACGTTGTACGAGCAGTACTTC. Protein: CASSYSTTLYEQYF.

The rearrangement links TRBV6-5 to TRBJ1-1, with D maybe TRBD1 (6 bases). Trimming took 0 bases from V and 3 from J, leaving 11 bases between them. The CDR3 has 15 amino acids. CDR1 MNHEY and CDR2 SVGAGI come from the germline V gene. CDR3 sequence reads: CASSYSQGMDTEAFF. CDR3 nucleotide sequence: TGTGCCAGCAGTTACTCGCAGGGGATGGACACTGAAGCTTTCTTT.

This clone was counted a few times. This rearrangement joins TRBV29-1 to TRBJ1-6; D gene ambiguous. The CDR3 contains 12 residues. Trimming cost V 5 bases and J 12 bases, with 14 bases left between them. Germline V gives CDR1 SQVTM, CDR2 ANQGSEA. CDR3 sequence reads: CSVLPGKGPLHF. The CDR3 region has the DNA TGCAGCGTTCTTCCGGGGAAGGGACCCCTCCACTTT.

Here the CDR3 reads CASTPPRGDYGYTF. As DNA, the CDR3 is TGTGCCAGCACCCCCCCAAGGGGCGACTATGGCTACACCTTC. The chain employs TRBV21-1 and TRBJ1-2; TRBD1, as called in the table, went unchecked against the DNA. TRBV21-1 is an annotated pseudogene. The length of the CDR3 is 14 residues.

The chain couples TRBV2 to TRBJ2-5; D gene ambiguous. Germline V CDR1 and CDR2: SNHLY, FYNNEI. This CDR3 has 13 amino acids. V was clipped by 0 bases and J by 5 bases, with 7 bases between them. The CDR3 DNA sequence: TGTGCCAGCAGTGAAGCGCTTCGGGAGACCCAGTACTTC. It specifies CASSEALRETQYF.

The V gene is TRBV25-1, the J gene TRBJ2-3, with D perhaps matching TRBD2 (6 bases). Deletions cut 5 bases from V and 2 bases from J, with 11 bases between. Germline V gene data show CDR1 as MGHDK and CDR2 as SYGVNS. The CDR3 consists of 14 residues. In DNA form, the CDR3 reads TGTGCCAGCAGTCAGCTGGGACTCACAGATACGCAGTATTTT. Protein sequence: CASSQLGLTDTQYF. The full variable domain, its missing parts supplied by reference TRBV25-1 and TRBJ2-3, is EADIYQTPRYLVIGTGKKITLECSQTMGHDKMYWYQQDPGMELHLIHYSYGVNSTEKGDLSSESTVSRIRTEHFPLTLESARPSHTSQYLCASSQLGLTDTQYFGPGTRLTVL.